This T cell receptor (beta chain) emerged from a study of Ad26.COV2.S vaccination and SARS-CoV-2 variants. On the study more broadly: Sample donor was a member of the COV1001 Ad26.COV2.S trial arm.

Generated by immunoSEQ multiplex PCR, the TCRdb table keeps only in-frame clones and is missing some. In the table there are some 330,000 clones, roughly 90% of which are singletons. Unmatched junction bases numbered 2, after V lost 4 bases and J lost 8 bases. This CDR3 has 12 residues. Germline V gene data show CDR1 as SNHLY and CDR2 as FYNNEI. Treatment denoted: about 20 received Ad26.COV2.S at low or high dose, single or two shots; several received placebo; per-sample allocation not given. Each sample was drawn 63 days after the first injection (of vaccine or placebo). The receptor was isolated from a person between 18 and 65 years old who received the Ad26.COV2.S COVID-19 vaccine or a placebo. Sequencing used peripheral blood, obtained in a trial of Ad26.COV2.S vaccine versus placebo. This sequence joins TRBV2 and TRBJ1-2, with 9 bases that match TRBD1. The CDR3, as DNA: TGTGCCAGCAGTGTCGACAGGGGGGGCTACACCTTC. It encodes CASSVDRGGYTF.